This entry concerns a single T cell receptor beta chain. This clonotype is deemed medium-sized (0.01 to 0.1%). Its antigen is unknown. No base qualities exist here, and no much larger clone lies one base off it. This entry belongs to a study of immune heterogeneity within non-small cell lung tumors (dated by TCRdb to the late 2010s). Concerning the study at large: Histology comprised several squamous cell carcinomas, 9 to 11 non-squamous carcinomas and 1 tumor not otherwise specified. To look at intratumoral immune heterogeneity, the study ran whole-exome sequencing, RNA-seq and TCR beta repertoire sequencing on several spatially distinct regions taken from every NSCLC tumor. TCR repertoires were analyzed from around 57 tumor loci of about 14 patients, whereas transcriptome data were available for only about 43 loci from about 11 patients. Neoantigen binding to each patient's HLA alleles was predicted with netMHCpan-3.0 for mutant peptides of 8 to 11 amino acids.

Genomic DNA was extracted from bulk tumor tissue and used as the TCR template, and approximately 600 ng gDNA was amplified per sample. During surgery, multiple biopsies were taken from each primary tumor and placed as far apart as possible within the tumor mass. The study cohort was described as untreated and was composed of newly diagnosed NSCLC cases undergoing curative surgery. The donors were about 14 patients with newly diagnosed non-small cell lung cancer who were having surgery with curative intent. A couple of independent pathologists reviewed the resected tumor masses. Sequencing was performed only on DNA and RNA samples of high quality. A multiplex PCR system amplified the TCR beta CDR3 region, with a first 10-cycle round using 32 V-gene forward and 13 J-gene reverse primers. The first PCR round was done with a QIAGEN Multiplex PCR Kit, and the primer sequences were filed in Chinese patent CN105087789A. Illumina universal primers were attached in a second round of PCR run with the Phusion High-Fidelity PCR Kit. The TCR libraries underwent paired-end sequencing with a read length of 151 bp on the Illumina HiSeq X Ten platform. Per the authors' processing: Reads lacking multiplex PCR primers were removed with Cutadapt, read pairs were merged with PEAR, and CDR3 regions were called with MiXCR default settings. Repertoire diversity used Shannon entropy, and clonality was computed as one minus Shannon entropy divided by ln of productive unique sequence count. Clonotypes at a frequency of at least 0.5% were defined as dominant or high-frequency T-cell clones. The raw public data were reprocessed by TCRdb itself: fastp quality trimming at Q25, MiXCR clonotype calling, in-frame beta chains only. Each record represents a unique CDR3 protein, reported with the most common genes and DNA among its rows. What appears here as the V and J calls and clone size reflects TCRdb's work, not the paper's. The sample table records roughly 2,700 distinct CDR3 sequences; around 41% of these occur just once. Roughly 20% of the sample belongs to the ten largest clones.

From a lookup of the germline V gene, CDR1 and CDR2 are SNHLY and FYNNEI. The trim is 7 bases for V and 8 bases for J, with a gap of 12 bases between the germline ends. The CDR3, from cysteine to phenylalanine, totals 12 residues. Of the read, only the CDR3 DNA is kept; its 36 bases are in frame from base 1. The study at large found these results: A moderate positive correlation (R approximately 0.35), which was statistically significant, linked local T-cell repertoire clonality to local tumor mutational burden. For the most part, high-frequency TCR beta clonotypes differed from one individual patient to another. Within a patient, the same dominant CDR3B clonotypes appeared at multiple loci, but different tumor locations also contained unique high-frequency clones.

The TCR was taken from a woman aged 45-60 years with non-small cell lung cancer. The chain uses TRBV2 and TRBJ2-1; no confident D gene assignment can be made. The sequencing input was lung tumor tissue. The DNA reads TGTGCCAGCACGGGCATGGTGGATGAGCAGTTCTTC. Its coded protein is CASTGMVDEQFF.